This record looks at one TCR beta chain sequence and its context. V shed 2 bases and J 3 bases; nucleotides not matched to a gene: 3. CDR1 and CDR2 from the germline V gene are MNHEY and SVGEGT. This CDR3 region has 16 residues. The sample belongs to a study of control samples from healthy donors and cancer patients. This table comes from immunoSEQ multiplex PCR, and its TCRdb copy is limited to in-frame clones, with some not included. The sample records approximately 17,000 clones, 85% to 90% being singletons. The TCR comes from a man in his 60s with head and neck cancer. The sample taken for sequencing was PBMCs. V is TRBV6-2 or TRBV6-3 and J is TRBJ2-7, with TRBD2 identical over 14 bases. The CDR3 nucleotides are TGTGCCAGCAGTTACCTTGGACTAGCGGGGGGCTACGAGCAGTACTTC. It codes for CASSYLGLAGGYEQYF.